The rows below give T cell receptor beta chains drawn from one sample of a study of shared clonotypes between healthy human individuals. Assay used: immunoSEQ multiplex PCR; TCRdb lists only in-frame clones, some missing. The data hold some 2,100,000 clones, with roughly 91% observed a single time. Material: naive CD8+ T cells from PBMCs. All receptors derive from a man between 18 and 29 years old in good health. Some clones in this sample may be carry-over from other donors' samples. Both conserved end residues are part of each CDR3. A D gene is named only where the DNA matches it firmly. Expanded clones are given a class, and other clones once, few, many or no size at all.

clone_size,j_call,v_call,d_call,cdr3_aa,cdr3_nt
.,TRBJ1-5,TRBV27,.,CASRGAGVIDSNQPQHF,TGTGCCAGCAGAGGAGCAGGGGTCATCGATAGCAATCAGCCCCAGCATTTT
.,TRBJ2-1,TRBV13,.,CASSFLDEQFF,TGTGCCAGCAGCTTTTTAGATGAGCAGTTCTTC
.,TRBJ2-3,TRBV13,.,CASSFGGRITDTQYF,TGTGCCAGCAGCTTCGGAGGTCGGATCACAGATACGCAGTATTTT
.,TRBJ2-3,TRBV7-8,TRBD2,CASSRSSGSRDTQYF,TGTGCCAGCAGCCGATCTAGCGGGAGTAGAGATACGCAGTATTTT
few,TRBJ2-5,TRBV7-9,TRBD1,CASSPRTGQETQYF,TGTGCCAGCAGCCCCCGGACAGGGCAAGAGACCCAGTACTTC
few,TRBJ2-7,TRBV28,.,CASSFGRGYEQYF,TGTGCCAGCAGTTTCGGCAGGGGCTACGAGCAGTACTTC
.,TRBJ2-1,TRBV9,.,CASSAGGDVSYNEQFF,TGTGCCAGCAGCGCAGGGGGGGACGTTTCCTACAATGAGCAGTTCTTC
.,TRBJ2-1,TRBV27,.,CASRETQELYNEQFF,TGTGCCAGCAGGGAAACTCAAGAACTATACAATGAGCAGTTCTTC
.,TRBJ2-1,TRBV6-1,.,CASSDSPRSSYNEQFF,TGTGCCAGCAGTGATTCCCCTAGGAGCTCCTACAATGAGCAGTTCTTC
.,TRBJ2-2,TRBV7-8,.,CASSLGSNIHTGELFF,TGTGCCAGCAGCTTAGGGAGCAATATTCACACCGGGGAGCTGTTTTTT
once,TRBJ1-2,TRBV19,TRBD1,CASTGTGDYGYTF,TGTGCCAGTACCGGGACAGGAGACTATGGCTACACCTTC
once,TRBJ2-6,TRBV27,.,CASSLILSGANVLTF,TGTGCCAGCAGTTTAATCCTCTCTGGGGCCAACGTCCTGACTTTC
.,TRBJ2-7,TRBV27,TRBD2,CASSLGTSGRIYF,TGTGCCAGCAGTTTAGGGACTAGCGGGAGAATTTACTTC
.,TRBJ1-2,TRBV27,.,CASSLSTGYGYTF,TGTGCCAGCAGTTTATCTACAGGATATGGCTACACCTTC
.,TRBJ2-7,TRBV10-3,.,CAISESRADRSYEQYF,TGTGCCATCAGTGAGTCTCGGGCAGACCGATCCTACGAGCAGTACTTC
.,TRBJ2-7,TRBV6-5,.,CASRERAGDYYEQYF,TGTGCCAGCAGAGAGCGGGCAGGGGACTACTACGAGCAGTACTTC
.,TRBJ2-1,TRBV6-5,.,CASSYSAVSSYNEQFF,TGTGCCAGCAGTTACTCCGCGGTTAGCTCCTACAATGAGCAGTTCTTC
.,TRBJ1-4,TRBV5-4,.,CASSLDQGATNEKLFF,TGTGCCAGCAGCTTGGACCAGGGAGCAACTAATGAAAAACTGTTTTTT
.,TRBJ2-7,TRBV27,.,CASSWVAGTYEQYF,TGTGCCAGCTCGTGGGTGGCAGGGACCTACGAGCAGTACTTC
.,TRBJ2-3,TRBV28,.,CASSLLGISTDTQYF,TGTGCCAGCAGTTTACTCGGGATAAGCACAGATACGCAGTATTTT
.,TRBJ2-7,TRBV4-2,.,CASSHAGEQYF,TGTGCCAGCAGCCATGCGGGCGAGCAGTACTTC
once,TRBJ2-7,TRBV30,TRBD1,CAWSEVRGNYEQYF,TGTGCCTGGAGTGAGGTCAGGGGGAACTACGAGCAGTACTTC
once,TRBJ1-2,TRBV19,.,CASSTLFHGVVGYTF,TGTGCCAGTAGTACTCTTTTTCACGGAGTGGTGGGCTACACCTTC
.,TRBJ2-7,TRBV11-2,TRBD2,CASNQGTSGSSYEQYF,TGTGCCAGCAACCAGGGGACTAGCGGGAGCTCCTACGAGCAGTACTTC
.,TRBJ2-7,TRBV7-2,.,CASSQGLATTYEQYF,TGTGCCAGCAGCCAAGGCCTAGCCACTACCTACGAGCAGTACTTC
.,TRBJ2-5,TRBV6-5,.,CASSYSIQGGETQYF,TGTGCCAGCAGTTACTCGATACAGGGTGGCGAGACCCAGTACTTC
.,TRBJ2-1,TRBV11-1,TRBD2,CASSVGLGNNEQFF,TGTGCCAGCAGCGTGGGACTAGGGAACAATGAGCAGTTCTTC
.,TRBJ1-2,TRBV7-9,.,CASSLDSTNYGYTF,TGTGCCAGCAGCTTGGACAGCACTAACTATGGCTACACCTTC
.,TRBJ1-2,TRBV19,.,CASSIVASQAGYTF,TGTGCCAGTAGTATAGTGGCGTCCCAAGCTGGCTACACCTTC
few,TRBJ1-5,TRBV19,.,CASSILAGNQPQHF,TGTGCCAGTAGTATATTGGCCGGCAATCAGCCCCAGCATTTT
.,TRBJ2-7,TRBV9,.,CASSVQDATYEQYF,TGTGCCAGCAGCGTTCAGGACGCCACCTACGAGCAGTACTTC
.,TRBJ2-2,TRBV28,.,CASSFLQTGELFF,TGTGCCAGCAGTTTTCTTCAGACCGGGGAGCTGTTTTTT
.,TRBJ2-3,TRBV7-6,TRBD2,CASSPRLAGDGTDTQYF,TGTGCCAGCAGCCCGAGACTAGCGGGAGATGGCACAGATACGCAGTATTTT
.,TRBJ1-5,TRBV28,.,CASSLGRVAYQPQHF,TGTGCCAGCAGTTTAGGCAGGGTGGCCTATCAGCCCCAGCATTTT
.,TRBJ2-1,TRBV27,TRBD1,CASSPGGAAYNEQFF,TGTGCCAGCAGTCCAGGGGGCGCGGCCTACAATGAGCAGTTCTTC
few,TRBJ1-1,TRBV30,.,CAWGPREGSTEAFF,TGTGCCTGGGGCCCCCGAGAGGGGAGCACTGAAGCTTTCTTT
.,TRBJ2-1,TRBV27,.,CASSLFASSYNEQFF,TGTGCCAGCAGTTTATTTGCGTCCTCATACAATGAGCAGTTCTTC
.,TRBJ2-7,TRBV29-1,TRBD2,CSVETPGLDLYEQYF,TGCAGCGTTGAGACCCCGGGACTAGATTTATACGAGCAGTACTTC
.,TRBJ1-2,TRBV11-1,.,CASSFAEGYNYGYTF,TGTGCCAGCAGCTTCGCGGAGGGCTATAACTATGGCTACACCTTC
.,TRBJ2-7,TRBV11-3,.,CASSPRDKSYEQYF,TGTGCCAGCAGCCCTCGGGACAAGTCCTACGAGCAGTACTTC
.,TRBJ2-3,TRBV4-1,.,CASSPFSGSDTQYF,TGCGCCAGCAGCCCCTTTAGCGGATCAGATACGCAGTATTTT
.,TRBJ1-4,TRBV28,.,CASSLWGEKLFF,TGTGCCAGCAGTTTATGGGGTGAAAAACTGTTTTTT
few,TRBJ1-1,TRBV6-5,.,CASSYSYPGTEAFF,TGTGCCAGCAGTTACTCGTACCCTGGCACTGAAGCTTTCTTT
.,TRBJ2-7,TRBV29-1,TRBD2,CSVETSGSSYEQYF,TGCAGCGTGGAGACTAGCGGGAGTTCCTACGAGCAGTACTTC
few,TRBJ1-2,TRBV29-1,.,CSVVGVRGISYGYTF,TGCAGCGTTGTAGGAGTCAGGGGAATTAGCTATGGCTACACCTTC
once,TRBJ2-1,TRBV7-6,TRBD2,CASSLYKRGSGQFF,TGTGCCAGCAGCTTATACAAGCGGGGGAGTGGGCAGTTCTTC
.,TRBJ2-7,TRBV5-1,TRBD2,CASSLAVGGISSYEQYF,TGCGCCAGCAGCTTGGCCGTGGGAGGGATCTCCAGCTACGAGCAGTACTTC
.,TRBJ2-7,TRBV7-9,.,CASSSHWSYEQYF,TGTGCCAGCAGCTCTCATTGGTCGTACGAGCAGTACTTC
once,TRBJ1-1,TRBV10-2,.,CASSEGSGTTEAFF,TGCGCCAGCAGTGAGGGGTCAGGGACCACTGAAGCTTTCTTT
.,TRBJ1-4,TRBV7-8,TRBD1,CASSLPRGQGHEKLFF,TGTGCCAGCAGCTTACCAAGGGGGCAGGGGCACGAAAAACTGTTTTTT
.,TRBJ2-2,TRBV11-3,TRBD1,CASTTGDNAGELFF,TGTGCCAGCACCACAGGGGATAACGCCGGGGAGCTGTTTTTT
.,TRBJ2-1,TRBV19,.,CASSIPEGYNEQFF,TGTGCCAGTAGTATACCGGAGGGTTACAATGAGCAGTTCTTC
.,TRBJ2-1,TRBV19,.,CARTQGNDSYNEQFF,TGTGCCAGAACCCAGGGGAATGACTCCTACAATGAGCAGTTCTTC
.,TRBJ2-1,TRBV6-4,.,CASSVGGGPYEQFF,TGTGCCAGCAGTGTAGGGGGAGGGCCATATGAGCAGTTCTTC
once,TRBJ2-3,TRBV28,TRBD2,CASRFLAGGPRDTQYF,TGTGCCAGTAGATTTTTAGCGGGAGGGCCGAGGGATACGCAGTATTTT
.,TRBJ2-5,TRBV6-5,.,CASSCLGCETQYF,TGTGCCAGCAGTTGCCTGGGGTGTGAGACCCAGTACTTC
.,TRBJ2-4,TRBV18,.,CASSPTRADNIQYF,TGTGCCAGCTCACCTACGCGGGCTGATAACATTCAGTACTTC
.,TRBJ2-7,TRBV18,TRBD1,CASSPPGGASYEQYF,TGTGCCAGCTCACCACCAGGGGGCGCGTCCTACGAGCAGTACTTC
.,TRBJ1-2,TRBV28,.,CASSLGPEYGYTF,TGTGCCAGCAGTCTTGGGCCAGAATATGGCTACACCTTC
.,TRBJ2-3,TRBV29-1,TRBD2,CSVNGRTTRSDTQYF,TGCAGCGTCAACGGGAGGACCACCAGATCAGATACGCAGTATTTT